This T cell receptor beta chain was recovered during a study of shared clonotypes between healthy human individuals. This clone appeared a single time. Its target is not known. The CDR3 totals 12 residues. The germline V gene has CDR1 KGHSH and CDR2 LQKENI. The V gene lost 2 bases and the J gene lost 9 bases, with 8 bases spanning the gap. Over several immunoSEQ plates, each subset's genomic DNA was distributed in even portions. Replicate PCRs for unsorted PBMC used 300 ng DNA (roughly 29,000 T cell genomes). Using immunoSEQ multiplex PCR, the repertoire was profiled, and TCRdb retains in-frame clones only, with some absent. The sample includes about 500,000 clones, more than 70% of them seen just once. Study-wide results and caveats: Sharing of clonotypes among donors was expected to vary with sequencing depth.

This chain connects TRBV18 to TRBJ2-1; no reliable D call. This TCR came from a woman between 40 and 55 years old in good health. Some clones in this sample may be carry-over from other donors' samples. Sequencing input: PBMCs. The CDR3 loop reads CASSPGVGEQFF. Here the CDR3 DNA reads TGTGCCAGCTCACCAGGGGTGGGTGAGCAGTTCTTC. Complete variable domain (other parts from reference TRBV18 and TRBJ2-1): NAGVMQNPRHLVRRRGQEARLRCSPMKGHSHVYWYRQLPEEGLKFMVYLQKENIIDESGMPKERFSAEFPKEGPSILRIQQVVRGDSAAYFCASSPGVGEQFFGPGTRLTVL.